What follows are 8 T cell receptor beta chains derived from one specimen sequenced in a study of blood T cell repertoires in COVID-19. Libraries were prepared by immunoSEQ multiplex PCR; TCRdb keeps only in-frame clonotypes and omits some of them. The sample has around 300,000 clones; about 88% are singletons. Sequencing was done on a sample of PBMCs or T cells enriched from blood (not recorded which). The source is a woman aged 55-70 years in a cohort exposed to, infected with or recovered from COVID-19 (not recorded which).

This clone was observed a single time. V usage is TRBV3-1 (or the pseudogene TRBV3-2) and J usage is TRBJ1-3; maybe TRBD1 (5 bases). This CDR3 is 14 amino acids long. V lost 3 bases and J lost 4, with 10 bases in between. The germline V gene encodes CDR1 LGHDT and CDR2 YNNKEL (reference sequence). The CDR3: CASSQSGYGNTIYF. The CDR3 region has the DNA TGTGCCAGCAGCCAGTCAGGGTACGGAAACACCATATATTTT.

This clone occurred once. The chain joins TRBV7-9 to TRBJ2-2; 11 nucleotides agree with TRBD2. Trimming cost V 3 bases and J 10 bases; bases outside gene matches: 4. The CDR3 length is 14 residues. The germline gives CDR1 SEHNR, CDR2 FQNEAQ (reference sequence). CDR3 residues: CASSFELAGAELFF. CDR3 in DNA: TGTGCCAGCAGCTTTGAACTAGCGGGAGCGGAGCTGTTTTTT.

The rearrangement uses TRBV2 and TRBJ2-7; D gene unclear. Per the germline V gene, CDR1 is SNHLY and CDR2 is FYNNEI. This CDR3 has 12 amino acids. Trimming took off 6 bases at V and 2 bases at J, with 8 bases between the two ends. CDR3 nucleotides: TGTGCCAGCAGGCAGGTTGCCTACGAGCAGTACTTC. Amino acids: CASRQVAYEQYF. The full variable domain, in which reference TRBV2 and TRBJ2-7 provide the parts outside the CDR3, is EPEVTQTPSHQVTQMGQEVILRCVPISNHLYFYWYRQILGQKVEFLVSFYNNEISEKSEIFDDQFSVERPDGSNFTLKIRSTKLEDSAMYFCASRQVAYEQYFGPGTRLTVT.

V usage is TRBV3-1 (or the pseudogene TRBV3-2) and J usage is TRBJ2-6; TRBD2 might be the D (6 bases). The germline gives CDR1 LGHDT, CDR2 YNNKEL (reference sequence). The length of the CDR3 is 17 residues. V was clipped by 6 bases and J by 2 bases, with 17 bases between them. The CDR3 region has the DNA TGTGCCAGCAGTCGATCCGGGGGTTCCCCTGGGGCCAACGTCCTGACTTTC. It specifies CASSRSGGSPGANVLTF.

This clone was observed once. The rearrangement links TRBV9 to TRBJ2-3; maybe TRBD2 (6 bases). The CDR3 length is 15 residues. Per germline, CDR1 SGDLS and CDR2 YYNGEE. The germline V and J ends were trimmed by 4 bases and 1 base, with 13 bases remaining between them. This CDR3 reads CASSFREPRTDTQYF. The CDR3 DNA sequence: TGTGCCAGCAGCTTCCGGGAGCCTCGCACAGATACGCAGTATTTT.

This clone appeared once. The chain combines TRBV7-2 with TRBJ2-1, with a tentative D call TRBD2 (6 bases). Trimming cost V 0 bases and J 7 bases, with 13 bases left between them. Germline-derived CDR1 and CDR2 are SGHTA and FQGNSA. The CDR3 runs to 15 residues. The CDR3 region has the DNA TGTGCCAGCAGCTTAGCCCGCTCAGGGAGGAATGAGCAGTTCTTC. Its translation: CASSLARSGRNEQFF.

On this clone: The sample holds other DNA sequences that translate to the same CDR3. The chain joins TRBV5-1 to TRBJ1-1; TRBD1 agrees at 8 bases. Per germline, CDR1 SGHRS and CDR2 YFSETQ. Trimming cost V 0 bases and J 1 base; bases outside gene matches: 2. This CDR3 has 15 amino acids. The CDR3 here is CASSLGGQGNTEAFF. In DNA, the CDR3 is TGCGCCAGCAGCTTGGGAGGACAGGGGAACACTGAAGCTTTCTTT.

A note on this clone: The same CDR3 also results from other DNA sequences found in this sample. The chain is built from TRBV6-5 and TRBJ2-7, with D possibly matching TRBD2 (5 bases). Trimming shortened V by 2 bases and J by 2 bases, and 7 bases separated the two germline ends. This CDR3 comprises 13 residues. Per germline, CDR1 MNHEY and CDR2 SVGAGI. The CDR3 region is CASSYEGAYEQYF. CDR3 coding DNA: TGTGCCAGCAGTTACGAGGGCGCCTACGAGCAGTACTTC.